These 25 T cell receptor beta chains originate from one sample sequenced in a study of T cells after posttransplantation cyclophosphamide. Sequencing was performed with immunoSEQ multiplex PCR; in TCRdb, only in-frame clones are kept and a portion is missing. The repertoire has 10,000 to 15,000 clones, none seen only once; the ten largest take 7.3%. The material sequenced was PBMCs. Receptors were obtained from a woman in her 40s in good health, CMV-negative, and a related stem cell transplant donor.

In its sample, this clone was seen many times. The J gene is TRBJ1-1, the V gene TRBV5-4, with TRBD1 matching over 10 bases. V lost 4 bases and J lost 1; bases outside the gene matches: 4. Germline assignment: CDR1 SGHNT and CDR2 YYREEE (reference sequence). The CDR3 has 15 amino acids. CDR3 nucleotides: TGTGCCAGCAGCCGGACAGGGGGAGGGAACACTGAAGCTTTCTTT. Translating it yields CASSRTGGGNTEAFF.

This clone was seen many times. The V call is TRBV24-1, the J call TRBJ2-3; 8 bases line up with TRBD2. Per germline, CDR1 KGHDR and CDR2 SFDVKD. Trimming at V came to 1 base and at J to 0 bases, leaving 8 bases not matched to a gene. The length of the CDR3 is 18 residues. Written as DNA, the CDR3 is TGTGCCACCAGTGATTTACATGGTTCTAGCGGGAGCACAGATACGCAGTATTTT. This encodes CATSDLHGSSGSTDTQYF.

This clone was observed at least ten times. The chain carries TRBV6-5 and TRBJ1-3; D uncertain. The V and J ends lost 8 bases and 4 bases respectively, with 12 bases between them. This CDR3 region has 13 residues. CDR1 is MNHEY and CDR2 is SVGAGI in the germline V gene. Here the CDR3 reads CASRRVTGNTIYF. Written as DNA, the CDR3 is TGTGCCAGCCGTAGGGTCACAGGAAACACCATATATTTT.

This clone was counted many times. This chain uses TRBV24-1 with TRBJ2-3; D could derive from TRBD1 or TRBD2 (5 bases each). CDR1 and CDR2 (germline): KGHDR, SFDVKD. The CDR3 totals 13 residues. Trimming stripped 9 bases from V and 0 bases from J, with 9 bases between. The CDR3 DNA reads TGTGCCACCGGCGAGGGGAGCACAGATACGCAGTATTTT. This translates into CATGEGSTDTQYF.

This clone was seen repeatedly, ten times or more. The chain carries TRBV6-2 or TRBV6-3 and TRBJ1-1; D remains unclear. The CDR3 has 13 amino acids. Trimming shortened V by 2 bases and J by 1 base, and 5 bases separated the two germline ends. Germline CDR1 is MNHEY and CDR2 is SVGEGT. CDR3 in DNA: TGTGCCAGCAGTTACACAGAGAACACTGAAGCTTTCTTT. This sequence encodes CASSYTENTEAFF.

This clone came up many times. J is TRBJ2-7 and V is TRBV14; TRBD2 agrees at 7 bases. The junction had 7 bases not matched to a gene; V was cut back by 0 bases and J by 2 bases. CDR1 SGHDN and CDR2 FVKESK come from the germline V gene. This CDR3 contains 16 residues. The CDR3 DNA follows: TGTGCCAGCAGCCAAGATTTGGGACTACGGACCTACGAGCAGTACTTC. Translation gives CASSQDLGLRTYEQYF. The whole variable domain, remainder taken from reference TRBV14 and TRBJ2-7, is EAGVTQFPSHSVIEKGQTVTLRCDPISGHDNLYWYRRVMGKEIKFLLHFVKESKQDESGMPNNRFLAERTGGTYSTLKVQPAELEDSGVYFCASSQDLGLRTYEQYFGPGTRLTVT.

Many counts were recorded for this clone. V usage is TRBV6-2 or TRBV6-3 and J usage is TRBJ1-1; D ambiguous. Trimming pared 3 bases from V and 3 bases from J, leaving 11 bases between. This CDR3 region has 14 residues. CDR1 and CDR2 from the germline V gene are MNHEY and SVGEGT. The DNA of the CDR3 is TGTGCCAGCAGTTATCGTAGTTTGGACACTGAAGCTTTCTTT. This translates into CASSYRSLDTEAFF.

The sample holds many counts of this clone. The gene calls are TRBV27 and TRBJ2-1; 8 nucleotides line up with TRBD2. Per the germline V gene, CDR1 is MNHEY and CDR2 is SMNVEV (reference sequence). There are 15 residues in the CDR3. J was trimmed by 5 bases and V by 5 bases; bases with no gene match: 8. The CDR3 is CASSPSGGLNNEQFF. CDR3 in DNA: TGTGCCAGCAGTCCCTCGGGGGGGCTAAACAATGAGCAGTTCTTC.

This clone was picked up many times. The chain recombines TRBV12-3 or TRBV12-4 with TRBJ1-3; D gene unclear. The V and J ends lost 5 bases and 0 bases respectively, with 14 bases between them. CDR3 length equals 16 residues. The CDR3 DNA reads TGTGCCAGCAGTCAGCTCGACACAGACTCTGGAAACACCATATATTTT. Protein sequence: CASSQLDTDSGNTIYF.

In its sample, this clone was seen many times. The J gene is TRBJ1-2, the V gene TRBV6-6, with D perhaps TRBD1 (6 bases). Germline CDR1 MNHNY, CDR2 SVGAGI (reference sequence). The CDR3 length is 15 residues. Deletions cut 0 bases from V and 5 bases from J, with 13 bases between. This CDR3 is CASSYSKQGQYGYTF. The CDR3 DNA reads TGTGCCAGCAGTTACTCGAAACAGGGCCAATATGGCTACACCTTC.

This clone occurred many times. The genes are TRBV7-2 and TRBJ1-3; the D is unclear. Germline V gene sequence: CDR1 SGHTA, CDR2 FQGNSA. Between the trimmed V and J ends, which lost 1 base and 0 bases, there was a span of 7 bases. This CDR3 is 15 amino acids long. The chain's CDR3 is CASSLVPLSGNTIYF. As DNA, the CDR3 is TGTGCCAGCAGCTTAGTTCCCCTCTCTGGAAACACCATATATTTT.

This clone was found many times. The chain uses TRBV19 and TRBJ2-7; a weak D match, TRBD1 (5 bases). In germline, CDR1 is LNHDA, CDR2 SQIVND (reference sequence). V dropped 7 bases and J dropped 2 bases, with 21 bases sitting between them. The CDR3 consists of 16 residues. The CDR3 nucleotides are TGTGCCAGTAAAATAAAGATAGGGGATGGACCCTACGAGCAGTACTTC. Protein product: CASKIKIGDGPYEQYF.

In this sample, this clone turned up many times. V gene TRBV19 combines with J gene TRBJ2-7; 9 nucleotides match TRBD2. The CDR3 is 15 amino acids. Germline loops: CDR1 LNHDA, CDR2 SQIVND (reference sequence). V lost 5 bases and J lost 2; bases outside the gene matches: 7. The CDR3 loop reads CASSPRAGGTYEQYF. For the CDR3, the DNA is TGTGCCAGTAGTCCGAGGGCGGGGGGGACCTACGAGCAGTACTTC.

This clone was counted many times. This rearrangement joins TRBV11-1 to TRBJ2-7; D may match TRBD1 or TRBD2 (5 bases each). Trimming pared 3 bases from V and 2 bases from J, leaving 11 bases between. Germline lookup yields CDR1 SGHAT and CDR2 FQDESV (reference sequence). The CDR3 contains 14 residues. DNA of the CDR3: TGTGCCAGCAGCTTGTTCGAGGGGACCTACGAGCAGTACTTC. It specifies CASSLFEGTYEQYF.

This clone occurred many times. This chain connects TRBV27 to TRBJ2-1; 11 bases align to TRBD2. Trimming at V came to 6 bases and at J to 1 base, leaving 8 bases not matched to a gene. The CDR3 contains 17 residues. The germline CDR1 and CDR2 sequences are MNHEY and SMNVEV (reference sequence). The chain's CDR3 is CASSGTRLAGSYNEQFF. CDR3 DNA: TGTGCCAGCAGCGGAACGAGACTAGCGGGGTCCTACAATGAGCAGTTCTTC.

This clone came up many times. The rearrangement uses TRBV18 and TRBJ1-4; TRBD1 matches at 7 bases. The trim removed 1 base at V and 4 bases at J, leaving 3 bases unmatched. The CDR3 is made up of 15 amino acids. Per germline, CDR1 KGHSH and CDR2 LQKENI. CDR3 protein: CASSPLGQSNEKLFF. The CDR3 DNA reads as TGTGCCAGCTCACCACTGGGACAGAGTAATGAAAAACTGTTTTTT. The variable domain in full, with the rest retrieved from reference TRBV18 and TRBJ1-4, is NAGVMQNPRHLVRRRGQEARLRCSPMKGHSHVYWYRQLPEEGLKFMVYLQKENIIDESGMPKERFSAEFPKEGPSILRIQQVVRGDSAAYFCASSPLGQSNEKLFFGSGTQLSVL.

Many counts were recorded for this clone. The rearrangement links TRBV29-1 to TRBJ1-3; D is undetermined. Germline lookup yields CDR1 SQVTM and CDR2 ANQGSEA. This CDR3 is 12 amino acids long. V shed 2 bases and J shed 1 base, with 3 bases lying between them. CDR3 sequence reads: CSVEHSGNTIYF. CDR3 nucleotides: TGCAGCGTTGAACATTCTGGAAACACCATATATTTT.

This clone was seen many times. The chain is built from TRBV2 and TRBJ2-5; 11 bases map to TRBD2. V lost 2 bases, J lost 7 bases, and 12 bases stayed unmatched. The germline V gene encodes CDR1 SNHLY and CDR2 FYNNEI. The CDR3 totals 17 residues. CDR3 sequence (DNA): TGTGCCAGCAGTGAATTTGCTAGCGGGGGGTCGGGAGGGACCCAGTACTTC. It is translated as CASSEFASGGSGGTQYF.

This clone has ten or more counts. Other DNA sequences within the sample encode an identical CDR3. CDR3 sequence: CASSSGTGGYGYTF. The CDR3 DNA is TGTGCCAGCAGCTCCGGGACAGGGGGATATGGCTACACCTTC. This chain joins TRBV5-6 and TRBJ1-2; the match to TRBD1 covers 11 bases. Germline V gene lookup returns CDR1 SGHDT and CDR2 YYEEEE. CDR3 length equals 14 residues. V shed 3 bases, J shed 5 bases, and the junction held 3 bases outside the gene matches.

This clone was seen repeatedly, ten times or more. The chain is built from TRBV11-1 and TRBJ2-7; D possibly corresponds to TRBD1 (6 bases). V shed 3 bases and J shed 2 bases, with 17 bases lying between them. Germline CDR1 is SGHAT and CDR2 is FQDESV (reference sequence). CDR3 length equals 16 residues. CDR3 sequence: CASSLTTGFRTYEQYF. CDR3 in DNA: TGTGCCAGCAGCTTGACTACAGGGTTTAGGACCTACGAGCAGTACTTC.

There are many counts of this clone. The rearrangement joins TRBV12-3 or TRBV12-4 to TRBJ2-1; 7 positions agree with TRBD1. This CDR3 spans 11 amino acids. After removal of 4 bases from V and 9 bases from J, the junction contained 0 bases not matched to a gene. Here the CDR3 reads CASSSGGEQFF. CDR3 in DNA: TGTGCCAGCAGTTCAGGGGGTGAGCAGTTCTTC.

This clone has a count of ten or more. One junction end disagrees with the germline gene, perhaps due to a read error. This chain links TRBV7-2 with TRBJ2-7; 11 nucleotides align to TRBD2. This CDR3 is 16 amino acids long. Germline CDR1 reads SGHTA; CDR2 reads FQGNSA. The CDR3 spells CASSLVAGGPLHEQYF. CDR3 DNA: TGTGCCAGCAGTTTAGTAGCGGGGGGGCCTCTCCACGAGCAGTACTTC.

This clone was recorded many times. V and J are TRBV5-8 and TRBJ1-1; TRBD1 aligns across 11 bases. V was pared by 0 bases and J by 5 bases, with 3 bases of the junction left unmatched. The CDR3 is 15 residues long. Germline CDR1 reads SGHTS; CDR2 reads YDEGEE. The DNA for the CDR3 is TGTGCCAGCAGCTTGGGGACAGGGGGCGGGACTGAAGCTTTCTTT. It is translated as CASSLGTGGGTEAFF.

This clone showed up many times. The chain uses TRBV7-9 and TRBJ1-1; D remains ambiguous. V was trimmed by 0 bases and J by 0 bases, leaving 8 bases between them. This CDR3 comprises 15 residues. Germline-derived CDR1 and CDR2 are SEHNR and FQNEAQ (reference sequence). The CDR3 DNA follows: TGTGCCAGCAGCTTAGCGCGACACATGAACACTGAAGCTTTCTTT. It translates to CASSLARHMNTEAFF.

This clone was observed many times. The CDR3 sequence: CASTRYLAGVSEQFF. The CDR3, as DNA: TGTGCCAGTACCAGATACTTAGCGGGAGTTAGTGAGCAGTTCTTC. The V gene is TRBV19, the J gene TRBJ2-1; 9 bases are shared with TRBD2. This CDR3 region has 15 residues. V lost 7 bases to trimming and J lost 9 bases; unmatched junction nucleotides: 13. Germline V gives CDR1 LNHDA, CDR2 SQIVND (reference sequence). Filled out from reference TRBV19 and TRBJ2-1, the complete variable domain reads DGGITQSPKYLFRKEGQNVTLSCEQNLNHDAMYWYRQDPGQGLRLIYYSQIVNDFQKGDIAEGYSVSREKKESFPLTVTSAQKNPTAFYLCASTRYLAGVSEQFFGPGTRLTVL.